This TCR beta chain was obtained from a study of blood T cell repertoires in COVID-19. As for the study in general: T cells, B-cell-depleted T cells, or PBMCs supplied cDNA or gDNA.

This table comes from immunoSEQ multiplex PCR, and its TCRdb copy is limited to in-frame clones, with some not included. This sample has approximately 85,000 clones, with around nine tenths found just once. The CDR3 length is 14 residues. V lost 4 bases and J 4 bases, leaving 13 bases between the germline ends. Per germline, CDR1 MGHRA and CDR2 YSYEKL. The sample consisted of peripheral blood. The origin of this receptor is a man in his fifties or sixties with acute or convalescent COVID-19. The gene calls are TRBV4-1 and TRBJ1-1; D is perhaps TRBD1 (6 bases). This CDR3 reads CASSRSGAGTEAFF. CDR3 sequence (DNA): TGCGCCAGCAGCCGTTCAGGGGCTGGCACTGAAGCTTTCTTT.